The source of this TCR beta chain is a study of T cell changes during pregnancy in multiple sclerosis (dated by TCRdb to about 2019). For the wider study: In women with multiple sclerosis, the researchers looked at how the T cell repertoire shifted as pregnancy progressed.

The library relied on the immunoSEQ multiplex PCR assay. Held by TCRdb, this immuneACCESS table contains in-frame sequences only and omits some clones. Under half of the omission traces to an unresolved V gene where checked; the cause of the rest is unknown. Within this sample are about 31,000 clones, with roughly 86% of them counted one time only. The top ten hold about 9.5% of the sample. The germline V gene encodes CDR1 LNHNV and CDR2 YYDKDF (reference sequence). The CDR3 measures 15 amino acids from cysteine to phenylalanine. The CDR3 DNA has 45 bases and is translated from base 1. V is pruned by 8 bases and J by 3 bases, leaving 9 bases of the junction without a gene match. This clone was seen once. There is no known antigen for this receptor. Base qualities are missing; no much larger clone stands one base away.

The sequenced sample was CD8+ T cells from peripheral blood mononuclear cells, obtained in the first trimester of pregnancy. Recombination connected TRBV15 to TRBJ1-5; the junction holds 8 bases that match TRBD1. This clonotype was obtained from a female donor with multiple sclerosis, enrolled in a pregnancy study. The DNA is TGTGCCACCTGTCCGACAGGGGACTCCAATCAGCCCCAGCATTTT. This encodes CATCPTGDSNQPQHF.